This TCR beta chain was found in a study of OX40 agonist ivuxolimab in advanced cancers. Study-level background: Partial responses were recorded for three patients, including one with hepatocellular carcinoma and two with cutaneous melanoma.

Individuals having autoimmune disease history or systemic immunosuppression were not enrolled. Baseline was the first blood sampling point, followed by cycle 4 day 1 and cycle 7 day 1. Study results and caveats: The study did not work out the antigen specificity of the expanded peripheral T cells.

In its sample, this clone was seen once. Its matching antigen is unknown. Trimming removed 0 bases from V and 7 bases from J; junction bases left unmatched: 3. Germline CDR1 is SGDLS and CDR2 is YYNGEE. The CDR3 runs to 14 residues. Sequencing used immunoSEQ multiplex PCR; TCRdb keeps in-frame clones, though not all of them. The table lists more than 60,000 clones, around 81% of them singletons. The sample consisted of CD4+ or CD8+ T cells sorted from blood, taken in a trial of the OX40 agonist ivuxolimab. This chain connects TRBV9 to TRBJ1-4; 7 nucleotides line up with TRBD1. The source is an adult with an advanced solid tumor such as melanoma, head and neck, liver or kidney cancer. CDR3 sequence (DNA): TGTGCCAGCAGCGTAGGCCAGGGGGGTGAAAAACTGTTTTTT. It specifies CASSVGQGGEKLFF.